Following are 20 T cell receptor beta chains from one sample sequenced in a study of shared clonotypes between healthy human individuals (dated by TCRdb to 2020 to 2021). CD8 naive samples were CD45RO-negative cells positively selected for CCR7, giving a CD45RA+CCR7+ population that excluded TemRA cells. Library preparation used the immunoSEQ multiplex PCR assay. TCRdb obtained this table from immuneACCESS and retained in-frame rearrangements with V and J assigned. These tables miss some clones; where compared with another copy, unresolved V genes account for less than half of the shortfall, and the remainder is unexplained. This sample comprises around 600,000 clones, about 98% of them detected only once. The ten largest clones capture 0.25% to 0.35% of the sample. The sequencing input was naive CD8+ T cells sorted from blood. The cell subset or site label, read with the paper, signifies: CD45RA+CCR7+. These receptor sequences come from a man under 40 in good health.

The CDR3 region is CATARVGSGSFYEQYF. The DNA of the CDR3 is TGTGCCACCGCCAGGGTGGGTAGCGGGAGTTTCTACGAGCAGTACTTC. The chain links TRBV15 to TRBJ2-7; TRBD2 matches 9 bases. The germline gives CDR1 LNHNV, CDR2 YYDKDF (reference sequence). This CDR3 has 16 amino acids. Germline trimming cut 8 bases from V and 3 bases from J; bases unmatched to any gene: 14.

The CDR3 DNA reads TGTGCCAGCAGCCCCACCGGCGCAGATACGCAGTATTTT. Translated: CASSPTGADTQYF. V usage is TRBV11-3 and J usage is TRBJ2-3; D unresolved. The CDR3 totals 13 residues. The germline V and J ends were trimmed by 5 bases and 4 bases, with 10 bases remaining between them. Germline CDR1 reads SGHNT; CDR2 reads YENEEA.

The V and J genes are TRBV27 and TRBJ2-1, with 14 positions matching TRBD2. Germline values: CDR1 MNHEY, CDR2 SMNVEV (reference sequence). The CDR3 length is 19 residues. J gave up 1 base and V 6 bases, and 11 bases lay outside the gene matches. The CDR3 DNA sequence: TGTGCCAGCAGCCGCGAAGGGACTAGCGGGAGTCGGTCCTACAATGAGCAGTTCTTC. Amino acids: CASSREGTSGSRSYNEQFF.

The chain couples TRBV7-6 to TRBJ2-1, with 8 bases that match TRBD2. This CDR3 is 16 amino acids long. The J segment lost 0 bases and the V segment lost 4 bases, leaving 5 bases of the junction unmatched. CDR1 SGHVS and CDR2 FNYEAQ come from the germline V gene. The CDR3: CASSSLGTSSYNEQFF. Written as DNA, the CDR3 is TGTGCCAGCAGCTCTCTCGGGACTAGCTCCTACAATGAGCAGTTCTTC. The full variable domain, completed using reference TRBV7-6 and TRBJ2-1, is GAGVSQSPRYKVTKRGQDVALRCDPISGHVSLYWYRQALGQGPEFLTYFNYEAQQDKSGLPNDRFSAERPEGSISTLTIQRTEQRDSAMYRCASSSLGTSSYNEQFFGPGTRLTVL.

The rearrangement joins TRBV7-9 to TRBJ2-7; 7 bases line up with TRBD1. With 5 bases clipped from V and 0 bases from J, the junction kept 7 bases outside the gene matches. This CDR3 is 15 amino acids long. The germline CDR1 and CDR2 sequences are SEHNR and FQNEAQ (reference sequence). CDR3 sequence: CASSLGTESSYEQYF. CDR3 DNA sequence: TGTGCCAGCAGCCTCGGGACAGAGAGCTCCTACGAGCAGTACTTC.

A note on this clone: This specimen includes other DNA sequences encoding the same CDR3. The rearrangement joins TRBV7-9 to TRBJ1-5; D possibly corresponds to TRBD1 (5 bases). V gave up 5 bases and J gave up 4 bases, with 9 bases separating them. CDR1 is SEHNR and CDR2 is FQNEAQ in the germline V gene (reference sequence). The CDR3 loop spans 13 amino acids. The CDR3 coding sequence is TGTGCCAGCAGCCGGGGCGGGAATCAGCCCCAGCATTTT. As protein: CASSRGGNQPQHF. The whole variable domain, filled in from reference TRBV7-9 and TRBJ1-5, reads DTGVSQNPRHKITKRGQNVTFRCDPISEHNRLYWYRQTLGQGPEFLTYFQNEAQLEKSRLLSDRFSAERPKGSFSTLEIQRTEQGDSAMYLCASSRGGNQPQHFGDGTRLSIL.

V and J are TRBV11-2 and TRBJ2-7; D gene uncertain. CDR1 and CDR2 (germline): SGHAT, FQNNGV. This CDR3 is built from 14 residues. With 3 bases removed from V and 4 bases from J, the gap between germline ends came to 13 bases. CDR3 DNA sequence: TGTGCCAGCAGCTTGTGGGGATTGGGTTACGAGCAGTACTTC. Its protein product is CASSLWGLGYEQYF.

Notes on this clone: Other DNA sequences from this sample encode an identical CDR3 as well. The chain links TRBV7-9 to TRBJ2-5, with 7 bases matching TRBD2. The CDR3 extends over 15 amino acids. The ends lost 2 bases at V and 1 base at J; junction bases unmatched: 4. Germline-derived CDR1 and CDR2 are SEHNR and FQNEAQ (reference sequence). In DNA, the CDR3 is TGTGCCAGCAGCTTATGGGGGGGTACCCAAGAGACCCAGTACTTC. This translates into CASSLWGGTQETQYF. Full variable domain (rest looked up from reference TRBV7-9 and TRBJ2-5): DTGVSQNPRHKITKRGQNVTFRCDPISEHNRLYWYRQTLGQGPEFLTYFQNEAQLEKSRLLSDRFSAERPKGSFSTLEIQRTEQGDSAMYLCASSLWGGTQETQYFGPGTRLLVL.

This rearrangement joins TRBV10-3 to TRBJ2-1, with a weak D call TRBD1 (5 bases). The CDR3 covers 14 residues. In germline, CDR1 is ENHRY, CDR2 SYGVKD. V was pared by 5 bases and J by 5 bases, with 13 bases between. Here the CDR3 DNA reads TGTGCCATCAGTACCCCAATGGGGCACAATGAGCAGTTCTTC. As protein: CAISTPMGHNEQFF.

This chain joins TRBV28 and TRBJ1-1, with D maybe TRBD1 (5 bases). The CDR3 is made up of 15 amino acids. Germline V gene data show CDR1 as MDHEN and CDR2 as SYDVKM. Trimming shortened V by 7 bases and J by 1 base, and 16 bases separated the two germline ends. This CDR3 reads CASKPEARANTEAFF. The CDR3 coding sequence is TGTGCCAGCAAACCCGAAGCCAGGGCGAACACTGAAGCTTTCTTT.

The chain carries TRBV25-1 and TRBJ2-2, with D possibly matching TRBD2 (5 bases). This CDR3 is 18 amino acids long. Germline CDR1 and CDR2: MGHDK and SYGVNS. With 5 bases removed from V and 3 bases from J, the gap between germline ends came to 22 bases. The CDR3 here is CASSRLTRRWRYTGELFF. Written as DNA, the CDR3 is TGTGCCAGCAGTCGACTAACCCGCCGTTGGAGGTACACCGGGGAGCTGTTTTTT.

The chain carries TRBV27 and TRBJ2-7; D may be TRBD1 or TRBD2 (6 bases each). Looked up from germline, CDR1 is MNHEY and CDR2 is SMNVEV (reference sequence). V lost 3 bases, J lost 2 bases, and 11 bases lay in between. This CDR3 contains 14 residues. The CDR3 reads CASSLTGLTYEQYF. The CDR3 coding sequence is TGTGCCAGCAGTTTGACAGGACTAACCTACGAGCAGTACTTC.

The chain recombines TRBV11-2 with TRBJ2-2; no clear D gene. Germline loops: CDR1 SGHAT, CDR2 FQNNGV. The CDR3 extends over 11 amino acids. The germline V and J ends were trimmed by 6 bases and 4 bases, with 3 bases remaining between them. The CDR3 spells CASSGTGELFF. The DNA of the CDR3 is TGTGCCAGCAGTGGCACCGGGGAGCTGTTTTTT.

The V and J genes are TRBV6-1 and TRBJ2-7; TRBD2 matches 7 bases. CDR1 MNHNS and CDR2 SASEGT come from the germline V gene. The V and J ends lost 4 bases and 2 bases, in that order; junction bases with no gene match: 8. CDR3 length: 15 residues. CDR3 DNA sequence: TGTGCCAGCAGTGTATATAGCGGGTCTACCTACGAGCAGTACTTC. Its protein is CASSVYSGSTYEQYF.

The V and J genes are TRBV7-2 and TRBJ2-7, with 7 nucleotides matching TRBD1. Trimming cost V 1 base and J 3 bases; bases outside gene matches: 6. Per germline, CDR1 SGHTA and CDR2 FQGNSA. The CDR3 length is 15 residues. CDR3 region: CASSLGLGGDYEQYF. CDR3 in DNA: TGTGCCAGCAGCTTAGGTTTAGGGGGCGACTACGAGCAGTACTTC. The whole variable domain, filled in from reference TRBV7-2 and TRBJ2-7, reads GAGVSQSPSNKVTEKGKDVELRCDPISGHTALYWYRQSLGQGLEFLIYFQGNSAPDKSGLPSDRFSAERTGGSVSTLTIQRTQQEDSAVYLCASSLGLGGDYEQYFGPGTRLTVT.

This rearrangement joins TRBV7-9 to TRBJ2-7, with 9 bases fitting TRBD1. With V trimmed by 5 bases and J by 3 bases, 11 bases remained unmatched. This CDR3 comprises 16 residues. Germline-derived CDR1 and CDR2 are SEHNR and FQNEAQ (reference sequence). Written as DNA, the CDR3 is TGTGCCAGCAGCGACCCCTTTCGGGGACAGGGCTACGAGCAGTACTTC. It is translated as CASSDPFRGQGYEQYF.

The CDR3: CASSSTQGIRTGELFF. The DNA of the CDR3 is TGTGCCAGCAGCTCGACCCAGGGGATCAGAACCGGGGAGCTGTTTTTT. The rearrangement uses TRBV7-9 and TRBJ2-2, with D perhaps TRBD1 (6 bases). This CDR3 has 16 residues. Per germline, CDR1 SEHNR and CDR2 FQNEAQ (reference sequence). Trimming shortened V by 4 bases and J by 5 bases, and 17 bases separated the two germline ends.

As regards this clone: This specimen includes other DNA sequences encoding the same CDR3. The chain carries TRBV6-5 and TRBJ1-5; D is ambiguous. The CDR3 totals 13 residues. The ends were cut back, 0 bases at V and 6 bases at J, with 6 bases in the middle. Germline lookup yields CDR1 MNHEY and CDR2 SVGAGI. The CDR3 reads CASSYSEGQPQHF. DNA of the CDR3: TGTGCCAGCAGTTACTCCGAGGGTCAGCCCCAGCATTTT.

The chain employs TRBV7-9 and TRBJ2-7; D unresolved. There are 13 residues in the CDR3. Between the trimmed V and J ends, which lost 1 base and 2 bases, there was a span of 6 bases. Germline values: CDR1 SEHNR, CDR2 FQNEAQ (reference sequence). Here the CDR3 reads CASSLEGPYEQYF. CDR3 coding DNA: TGTGCCAGCAGCTTAGAAGGCCCCTACGAGCAGTACTTC. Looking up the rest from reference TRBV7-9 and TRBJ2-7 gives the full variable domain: DTGVSQNPRHKITKRGQNVTFRCDPISEHNRLYWYRQTLGQGPEFLTYFQNEAQLEKSRLLSDRFSAERPKGSFSTLEIQRTEQGDSAMYLCASSLEGPYEQYFGPGTRLTVT.

This CDR3 reads CASSFPVSQGLVDNEQFF. The CDR3 DNA is TGTGCCAGCAGTTTCCCAGTGTCCCAAGGTCTCGTGGACAATGAGCAGTTCTTC. The V gene is TRBV28, the J gene TRBJ2-1, with D unresolved. Germline assignment: CDR1 MDHEN and CDR2 SYDVKM. The CDR3 length is 18 residues. Trimming removed 3 bases at V and 5 bases at J, with 23 bases between.